Sequencing of this TCR beta chain was carried out in a study of blood T cell repertoires in COVID-19. Per the original data handling: Reference gene primer amplification gave estimated nucleated cell counts. Clones were read by immunoSEQ multiplex PCR, and TCRdb kept only the in-frame ones, dropping some. V, J and clone size are those of that table, while D and trimming were read from the DNA. Here the sample spans over 30,000 clones, around 88% being singletons. The CDR3 is 13 residues long. J gave up 6 bases and V 4 bases, and 2 bases lay outside the gene matches. The V gene's germline CDR1 is LGHNA and CDR2 YSLEER.

This clonotype was sampled from a woman aged 70 to 79 with active COVID-19. Sample: peripheral blood. This rearrangement joins TRBV4-3 to TRBJ1-4; 7 nucleotides agree with TRBD1. As DNA, the CDR3 is TGCGCCAGCAGCCCTCAGGGGGATGAAAAACTGTTTTTT. Translating it yields CASSPQGDEKLFF.